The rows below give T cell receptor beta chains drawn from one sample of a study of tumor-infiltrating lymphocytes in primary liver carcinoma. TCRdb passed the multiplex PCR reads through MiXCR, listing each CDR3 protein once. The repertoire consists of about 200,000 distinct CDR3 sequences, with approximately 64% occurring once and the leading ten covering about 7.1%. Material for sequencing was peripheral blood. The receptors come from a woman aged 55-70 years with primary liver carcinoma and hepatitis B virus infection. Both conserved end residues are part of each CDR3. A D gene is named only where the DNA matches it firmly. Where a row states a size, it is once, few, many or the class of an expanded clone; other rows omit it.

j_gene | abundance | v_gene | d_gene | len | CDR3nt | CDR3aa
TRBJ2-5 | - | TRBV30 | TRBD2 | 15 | TGTGCCTGGAGTCCGGGACTAGCGGGGTCAGAGACCCAGTACTTC | CAWSPGLAGSETQYF
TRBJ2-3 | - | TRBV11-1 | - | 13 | TGTGTCAGCCGCTTAGGACCCACGGATACGCAGTATTTT | CVSRLGPTDTQYF
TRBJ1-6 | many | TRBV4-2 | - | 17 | TGTGCCAGCAGCCACCCTCGGGCCGGGTCGGGAAATTCACCCCTCCACTTT | CASSHPRAGSGNSPLHF
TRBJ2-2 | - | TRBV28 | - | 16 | TGTGCCAGCAGTTTAGGGTCAGGGGACGGCACCGGGGAGCTGTTTTTT | CASSLGSGDGTGELFF
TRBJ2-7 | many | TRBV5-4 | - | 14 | TGTGCCAGCAGCTTGGACAGGGTCCCCTACGAGCAGTACTTC | CASSLDRVPYEQYF
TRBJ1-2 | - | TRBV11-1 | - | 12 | TGTGCCGGCAGCTCTGGACAAACCGCCTACACCTTC | CAGSSGQTAYTF
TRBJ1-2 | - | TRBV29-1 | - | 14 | TGCAGCGTTGACTCGGGAACGGTGGGATATGGCTACACCTTC | CSVDSGTVGYGYTF
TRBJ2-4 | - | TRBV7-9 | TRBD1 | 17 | TGTGCCAGCAGCCCCCTTCGGACAGGGGTGACCAAAAGCATTCAGTACTTC | CASSPLRTGVTKSIQYF
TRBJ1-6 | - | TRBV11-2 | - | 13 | TGTGCCAGTAGCTTGGGGCTTAATTCACTCCTCCGCTTT | CASSLGLNSLLRF
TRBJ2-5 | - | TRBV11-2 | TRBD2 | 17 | TGTGCCAGCAGCCATAGGGGACAACTAGCGGGCCTAGTGATCCAGTACTTC | CASSHRGQLAGLVIQYF
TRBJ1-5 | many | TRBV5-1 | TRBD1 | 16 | TGCGCCAGCAGCCCGGGACAGGGGCTAGGTGGGCAGCCCCAGCATTTT | CASSPGQGLGGQPQHF
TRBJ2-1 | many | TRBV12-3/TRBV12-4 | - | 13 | TGTGCCAGCAGACGGTCGGGATTTGATGAGCAGTTCTTC | CASRRSGFDEQFF
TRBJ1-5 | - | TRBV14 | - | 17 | TGTGCCAGCAGCCAAGATTGGCAGAGGGCCCTCATAGATACGCAGCATTTT | CASSQDWQRALIDTQHF
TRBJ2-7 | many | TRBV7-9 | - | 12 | TGTGCCAGCAGCTCGCAGGGTTACGAGCAGTACTTC | CASSSQGYEQYF
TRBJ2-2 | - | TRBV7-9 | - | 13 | TGTGCCAGCAGTCAGCAGAACACCGGGGAGCTGTTTTTT | CASSQQNTGELFF
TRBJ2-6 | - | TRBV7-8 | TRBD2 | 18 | TGTGCCAACAGTTTACCGGGACTAGATTTGTCTGGGGCCAACGTCCTGACTTTC | CANSLPGLDLSGANVLTF
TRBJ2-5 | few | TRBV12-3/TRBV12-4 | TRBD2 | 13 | TGTGCCAGCAGCCGAAGCGGGACAGAGACCCAGTACTTC | CASSRSGTETQYF
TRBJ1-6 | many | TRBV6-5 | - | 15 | TGTGCCAGCAGTTACGGGCGCAGCTATAATTCACCCCTCCACTTT | CASSYGRSYNSPLHF
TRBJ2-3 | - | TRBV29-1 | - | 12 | TGCAGCGTTGCCCCTAGGAGGGGTGCGCATTATTTT | CSVAPRRGAHYF
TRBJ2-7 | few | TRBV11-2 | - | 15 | TGTGCCAGTAGCCGAGGGAGTGAAAGGCCCTACGAGCAGTACTTC | CASSRGSERPYEQYF
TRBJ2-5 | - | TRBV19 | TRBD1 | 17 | TGTGCCAGTAGTACCCGGGACAGGGCAGCATGGGAGGAGGCCCAGTACTTC | CASSTRDRAAWEEAQYF
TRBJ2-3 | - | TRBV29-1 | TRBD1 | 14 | TGCAGCGTGAGGGGGACAGGGAGTTCAGATACGCAGTATTTT | CSVRGTGSSDTQYF
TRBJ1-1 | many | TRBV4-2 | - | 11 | TGTGCCAGCAGCCGGGACACTGAAGCTTTCTTT | CASSRDTEAFF
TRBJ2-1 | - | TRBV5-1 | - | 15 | TGCGCCAGCAACTTGAGGGGGGACGGCAACAATGAGCAGTTCTTC | CASNLRGDGNNEQFF
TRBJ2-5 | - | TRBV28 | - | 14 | TGTGCCAGCAGTTCCGGGGAGACCTTCGGGACCCAGTACTTC | CASSSGETFGTQYF
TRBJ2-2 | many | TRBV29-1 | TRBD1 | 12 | TGCAGCGTCGGACAGGGCACCGGGGAGCTGTTTTTT | CSVGQGTGELFF